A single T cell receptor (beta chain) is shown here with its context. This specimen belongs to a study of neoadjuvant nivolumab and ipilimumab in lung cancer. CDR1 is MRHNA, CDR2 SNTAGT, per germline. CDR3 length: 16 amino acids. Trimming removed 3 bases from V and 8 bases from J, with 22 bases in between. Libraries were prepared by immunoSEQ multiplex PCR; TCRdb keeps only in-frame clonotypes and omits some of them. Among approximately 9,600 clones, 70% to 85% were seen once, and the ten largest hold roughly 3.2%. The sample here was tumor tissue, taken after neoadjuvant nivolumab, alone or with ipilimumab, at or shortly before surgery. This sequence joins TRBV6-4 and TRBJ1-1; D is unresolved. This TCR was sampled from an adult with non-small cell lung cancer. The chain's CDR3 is CASSESNLGGSEEAFF. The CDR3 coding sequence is TGTGCCAGCAGTGAGAGTAACCTAGGCGGCAGCGAAGAAGCTTTCTTT.